These 14 T cell receptor beta chains came from one sample sequenced in a study of cytotoxic CD8 clonotypes in ibrutinib-treated CLL. Data came from immunoSEQ multiplex PCR; TCRdb stores just in-frame clones and leaves some out. The sample has some 130,000 clones, 60% to 85% seen once; the top ten hold 5.1%. Source: PBMCs, taken after 24 months of ibrutinib treatment. The origin of the receptors is a human donor with chronic lymphocytic leukemia.

The J gene is TRBJ1-1, the V gene TRBV27; TRBD1 aligns across 8 bases. Losses at the gene ends were 7 bases for V and 4 bases for J; bases not matched to a gene: 5. This CDR3 region has 13 residues. Per the germline V gene, CDR1 is MNHEY and CDR2 is SMNVEV (reference sequence). CDR3 DNA sequence: TGTGCCAGCACCCGACAGGGGACCACTGAAGCTTTCTTT. Amino acid sequence: CASTRQGTTEAFF.

The V call is TRBV2, the J call TRBJ2-7; 9 bases fit TRBD1. Germline V lookup: CDR1 SNHLY, CDR2 FYNNEI. Trimming removed 6 bases from V and 5 bases from J; junction bases left unmatched: 2. The CDR3 is 12 amino acids. Here the CDR3 reads CASRGQGDEQYF. The CDR3 region has the DNA TGTGCCAGCAGGGGACAGGGAGACGAGCAGTACTTC.

The chain recombines TRBV6-5 with TRBJ2-7; 11 bases match TRBD2. V trimming: 5 bases; J trimming: 6 bases; junction bases outside the gene matches: 3. CDR1 MNHEY and CDR2 SVGAGI come from the germline V gene. This CDR3 is built from 13 residues. The CDR3 DNA sequence: TGTGCCAGCAGTCTTCTAGCGGGAGGCGAGCAGTACTTC. This gives the protein CASSLLAGGEQYF.

This sequence joins TRBV27 and TRBJ2-2; 11 bases map to TRBD1. Germline CDR1 and CDR2: MNHEY and SMNVEV (reference sequence). The length of the CDR3 is 16 residues. Trimming took 5 bases from V and 7 from J; bases not matched to a gene: 9. CDR3 loop: CASSPSRGQGVGELFF. The CDR3 nucleotides read TGTGCCAGCAGTCCCAGTCGGGGACAGGGGGTCGGGGAGCTGTTTTTT.

The CDR3, as DNA: TGTGCCAGCAGCCAAGAGCTCCGGGTGGGGACCGGGGAGCTGTTTTTT. This gives the protein CASSQELRVGTGELFF. The J gene is TRBJ2-2, the V gene TRBV4-2; D is unclear. Germline V gene data show CDR1 as LGHNA and CDR2 as YNFKEQ. CDR3 length: 16 residues. The V and J ends lost 0 bases and 5 bases respectively, with 13 bases between them.

The CDR3 DNA sequence: TGCAGCGCCGCCAGGACTAGCGGCACCGGGGAGCTGTTTTTT. It yields the protein CSAARTSGTGELFF. This chain joins TRBV29-1 and TRBJ2-2; the match to TRBD2 covers 10 bases. V gave up 7 bases and J gave up 4 bases; unmatched junction bases: 6. From germline, CDR1 is SQVTM and CDR2 ANQGSEA. CDR3 length: 14 amino acids.

This clone was seen a handful of times. This specimen includes other DNA sequences encoding the same CDR3. This rearrangement joins TRBV28 to TRBJ2-7; D is perhaps TRBD1 or TRBD2 (5 bases each). The CDR3 is 11 amino acids. Trimming shortened V by 7 bases and J by 4 bases, and 8 bases separated the two germline ends. Germline CDR1 reads MDHEN; CDR2 reads SYDVKM. This CDR3 is CASTGTYEQYF. In DNA form, the CDR3 reads TGTGCCAGCACCGGGACGTACGAGCAGTACTTC.

The chain combines TRBV5-6 with TRBJ1-1; D gene unclear. Trimming took off 4 bases at V and 3 bases at J, with 7 bases between the two ends. This CDR3 contains 12 residues. Germline lookup yields CDR1 SGHDT and CDR2 YYEEEE. The CDR3 nucleotides read TGTGCCAGCAGCCCCGGCCACACTGAAGCTTTCTTT. It is translated as CASSPGHTEAFF. The full variable domain, with the rest looked up from reference TRBV5-6 and TRBJ1-1, is DAGVTQSPTHLIKTRGQQVTLRCSPKSGHDTVSWYQQALGQGPQFIFQYYEEEERQRGNFPDRFSGHQFPNYSSELNVNALLLGDSALYLCASSPGHTEAFFGQGTRLTVV.

This clone was picked up a small number of times. The rearrangement links TRBV4-3 to TRBJ2-5, with a possible D match to TRBD1 (6 bases). V lost 1 base, J lost 5 bases, and 14 bases lay in between. Germline CDR1 is LGHNA and CDR2 is YSLEER. The CDR3 contains 15 residues. The CDR3 DNA sequence: TGCGCCAGCAGCCAAGCCTCTGGGGGCGGTGAGACCCAGTACTTC. Its protein product is CASSQASGGGETQYF.

The genes are TRBV7-8 and TRBJ2-4; D gene uncertain. The CDR3 sequence is 19 residues long. Per germline, CDR1 SGHVS and CDR2 FQNEAQ. V lost 1 base and J 0 bases, leaving 19 bases between the germline ends. The CDR3 loop reads CASSLDPFLAAQAKNIQYF. The CDR3 nucleotides read TGTGCCAGCAGCTTAGACCCCTTCCTCGCGGCCCAAGCCAAAAACATTCAGTACTTC.

The chain combines TRBV5-4 with TRBJ1-2, with D perhaps matching TRBD1 (6 bases). The length of the CDR3 is 12 residues. V was pared by 4 bases and J by 8 bases, with 12 bases between. Germline lookup yields CDR1 SGHNT and CDR2 YYREEE (reference sequence). The CDR3 protein is CASSPDSHGYTF. The CDR3 region has the DNA TGTGCCAGCAGCCCGGACAGTCACGGCTACACCTTC.

The J gene is TRBJ1-1, the V gene TRBV7-9, with D possibly being TRBD1 (5 bases). The CDR3 consists of 14 residues. The germline V and J ends were trimmed by 5 bases and 5 bases, with 15 bases remaining between them. Germline loops: CDR1 SEHNR, CDR2 FQNEAQ (reference sequence). Written as DNA, the CDR3 is TGTGCCAGCAGCCAAGGGGCCTTGGGGACTGAAGCTTTCTTT. Translating gives CASSQGALGTEAFF.

The sample holds a few counts of this clone. The chain has TRBV2 and TRBJ1-6, with TRBD1 matching over 7 bases. The CDR3 runs to 14 residues. CDR1 SNHLY and CDR2 FYNNEI come from the germline V gene. The V segment lost 5 bases and the J segment 13 bases; nucleotides outside the gene matches: 11. This chain's CDR3 is CASSPGTAPGPLHF. The CDR3 DNA reads TGTGCCAGCAGTCCCGGGACAGCCCCAGGGCCCCTCCACTTT.

This clone was counted only a few times. The CDR3 loop is CASSLVVAGSTGELFF. CDR3 DNA sequence: TGTGCCAGCAGCTTAGTGGTAGCGGGGAGCACCGGGGAGCTGTTTTTT. The chain has TRBV11-3 and TRBJ2-2, with 8 nucleotides matching TRBD2. Looked up from germline, CDR1 is SGHNT and CDR2 is YENEEA. The CDR3 loop spans 16 amino acids. Trimming at V came to 1 base and at J to 4 bases, leaving 5 bases not matched to a gene. Full variable domain (remainder filled in from reference TRBV11-3 and TRBJ2-2): EAGVVQSPRYKIIEKKQPVAFWCNPISGHNTLYWYLQNLGQGPELLIRYENEEAVDDSQLPKDRFSAERLKGVDSTLKIQPAELGDSAVYLCASSLVVAGSTGELFFGEGSRLTVL.